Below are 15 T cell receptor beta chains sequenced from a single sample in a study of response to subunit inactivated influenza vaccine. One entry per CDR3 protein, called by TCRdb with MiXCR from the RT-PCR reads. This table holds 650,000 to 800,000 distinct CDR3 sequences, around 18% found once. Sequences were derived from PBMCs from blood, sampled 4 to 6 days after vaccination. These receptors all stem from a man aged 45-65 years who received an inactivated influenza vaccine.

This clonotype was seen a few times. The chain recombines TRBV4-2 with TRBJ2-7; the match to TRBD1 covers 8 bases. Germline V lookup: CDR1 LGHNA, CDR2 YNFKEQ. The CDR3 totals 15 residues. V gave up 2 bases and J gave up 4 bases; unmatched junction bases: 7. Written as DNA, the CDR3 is TGTGCCAGCAGCCAACCGGACAGGGCGGGTTACGAGCAGTACTTC. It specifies CASSQPDRAGYEQYF.

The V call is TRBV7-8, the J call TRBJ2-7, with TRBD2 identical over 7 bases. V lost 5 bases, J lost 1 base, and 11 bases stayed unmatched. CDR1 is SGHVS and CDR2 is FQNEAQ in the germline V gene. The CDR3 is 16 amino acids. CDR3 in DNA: TGTGCCAGCAGCGCTTTCCGGGCTAGCGGATCCTACGAGCAGTACTTC. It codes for CASSAFRASGSYEQYF.

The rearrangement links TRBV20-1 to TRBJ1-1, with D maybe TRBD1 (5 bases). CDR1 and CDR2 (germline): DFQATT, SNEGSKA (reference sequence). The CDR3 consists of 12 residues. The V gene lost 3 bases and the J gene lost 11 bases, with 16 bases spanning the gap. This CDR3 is CSASRGSSWAFF. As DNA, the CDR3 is TGCAGTGCTAGCCGGGGGTCATCCTGGGCTTTCTTT.

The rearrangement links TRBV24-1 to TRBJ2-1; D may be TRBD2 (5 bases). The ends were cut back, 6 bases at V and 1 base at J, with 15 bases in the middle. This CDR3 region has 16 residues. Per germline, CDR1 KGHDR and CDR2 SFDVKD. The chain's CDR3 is CATSSGSAVSYNEQFF. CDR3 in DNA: TGTGCCACCAGTTCGGGTAGCGCCGTGTCCTACAATGAGCAGTTCTTC.

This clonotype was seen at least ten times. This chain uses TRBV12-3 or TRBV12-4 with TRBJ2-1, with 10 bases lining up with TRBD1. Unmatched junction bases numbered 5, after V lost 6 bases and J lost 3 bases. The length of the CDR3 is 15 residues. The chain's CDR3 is CASSPGTGVYNEQFF. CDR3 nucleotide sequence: TGTGCCAGCAGCCCCGGGACAGGGGTCTACAATGAGCAGTTCTTC.

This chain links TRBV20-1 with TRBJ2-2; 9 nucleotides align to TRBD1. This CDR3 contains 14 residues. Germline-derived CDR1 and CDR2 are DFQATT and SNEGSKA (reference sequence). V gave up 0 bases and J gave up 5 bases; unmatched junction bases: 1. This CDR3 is CSARDGTGTGELFF. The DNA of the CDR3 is TGCAGTGCTAGAGACGGGACAGGGACCGGGGAGCTGTTTTTT.

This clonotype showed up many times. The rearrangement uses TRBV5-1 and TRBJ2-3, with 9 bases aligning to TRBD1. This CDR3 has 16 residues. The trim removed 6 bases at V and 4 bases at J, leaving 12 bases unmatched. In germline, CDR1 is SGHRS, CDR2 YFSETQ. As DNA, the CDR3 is TGCGCCAGCAACCTGGACAGGGGAGGAGGGCCAGATACGCAGTATTTT. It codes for CASNLDRGGGPDTQYF.

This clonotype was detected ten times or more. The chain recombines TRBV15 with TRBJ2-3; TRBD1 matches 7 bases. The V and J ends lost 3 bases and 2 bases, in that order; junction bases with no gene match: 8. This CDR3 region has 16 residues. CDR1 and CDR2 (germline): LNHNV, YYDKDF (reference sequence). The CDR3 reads CATSSYPGQITDTQYF. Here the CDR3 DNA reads TGTGCCACCAGCAGTTACCCGGGACAGATCACAGATACGCAGTATTTT.

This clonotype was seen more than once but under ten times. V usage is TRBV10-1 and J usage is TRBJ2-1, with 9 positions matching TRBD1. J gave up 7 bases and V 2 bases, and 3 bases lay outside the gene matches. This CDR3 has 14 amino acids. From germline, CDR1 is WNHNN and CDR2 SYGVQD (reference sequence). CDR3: CASSEPGTGNEQFF. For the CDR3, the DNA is TGCGCCAGCAGTGAGCCGGGGACAGGGAATGAGCAGTTCTTC.

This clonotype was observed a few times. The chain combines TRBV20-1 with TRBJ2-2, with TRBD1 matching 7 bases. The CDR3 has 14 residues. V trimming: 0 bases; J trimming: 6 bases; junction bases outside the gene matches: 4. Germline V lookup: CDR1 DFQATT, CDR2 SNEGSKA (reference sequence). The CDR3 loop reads CSARETGWAGELFF. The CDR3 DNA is TGCAGTGCTAGAGAGACAGGGTGGGCCGGGGAGCTGTTTTTT.

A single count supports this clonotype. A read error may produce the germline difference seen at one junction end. CDR3 DNA sequence: TGTGCTAGCAGCCGAACTAGCGCACCCACAGATACGCAGTATTTT. Amino acid sequence: CASSRTSAPTDTQYF. The chain uses TRBV7-7 and TRBJ2-3; 7 bases line up with TRBD2. The germline V gene encodes CDR1 SSHAT and CDR2 FNYEAQ (reference sequence). The CDR3 sequence is 15 residues long.

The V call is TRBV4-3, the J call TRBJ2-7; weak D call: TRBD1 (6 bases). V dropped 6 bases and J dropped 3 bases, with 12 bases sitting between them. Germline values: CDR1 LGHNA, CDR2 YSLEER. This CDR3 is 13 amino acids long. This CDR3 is CASSTDSGYEQYF. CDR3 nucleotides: TGCGCCAGCAGTACGGACAGTGGCTACGAGCAGTACTTC.

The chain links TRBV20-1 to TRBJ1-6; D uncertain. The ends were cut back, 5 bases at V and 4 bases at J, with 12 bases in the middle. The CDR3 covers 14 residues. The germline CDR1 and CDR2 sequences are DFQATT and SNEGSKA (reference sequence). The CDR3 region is CSAGRQSYNSPLHF. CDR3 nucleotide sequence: TGCAGTGCTGGTAGACAAAGTTATAATTCACCCCTCCACTTT.

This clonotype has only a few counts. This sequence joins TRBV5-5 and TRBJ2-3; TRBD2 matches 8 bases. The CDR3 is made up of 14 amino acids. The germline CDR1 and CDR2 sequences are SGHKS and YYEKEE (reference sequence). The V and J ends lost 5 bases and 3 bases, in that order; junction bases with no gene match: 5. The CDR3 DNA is TGTGCCAGCAGGGGACTAGTCGGTACAGATACGCAGTATTTT. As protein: CASRGLVGTDTQYF.

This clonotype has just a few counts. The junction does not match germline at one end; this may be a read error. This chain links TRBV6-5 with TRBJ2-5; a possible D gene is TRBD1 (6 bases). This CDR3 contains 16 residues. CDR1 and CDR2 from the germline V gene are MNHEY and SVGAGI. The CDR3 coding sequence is TGTGCCAGCAGTTACTCGAGTCCAGGGGCCCAAGGGACCCAGTACTTC. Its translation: CASSYSSPGAQGTQYF.